Presented here are 13 T cell receptor beta chains from one specimen sequenced in a study of blood T cells in healthy people across ages. The authors ran a second PCR of about 6 to 11 cycles using a sample-barcoded 5' primer and a J-beta primer mix. TCRdb independently ran MiXCR on the 5' RACE reads; one entry per CDR3 protein. This sample has 1.5 million to 2 million distinct CDR3 sequences, with 28% found just once. The sequenced sample consisted of blood. These TCRs come from a woman in her twenties or thirties in good health.

Comments on this clonotype: A read error may account for a junction end that differs from germline. This rearrangement joins TRBV29-1 to TRBJ2-7; perhaps TRBD2 as D (6 bases). In germline, CDR1 is SQVTM, CDR2 ANQGSEA. The CDR3 extends over 12 amino acids. DNA for the CDR3: TGCAACGTTGGCGGGGTACCCTACGAGCAGTACTTC. Translating it yields CNVGGVPYEQYF.

This clonotype was observed a handful of times. The chain employs TRBV7-7 and TRBJ2-1; a weak D match, TRBD1 (6 bases). Trimming left V 4 bases short and J 8 bases short, with 15 bases between. CDR3 length: 14 amino acids. Germline V lookup: CDR1 SSHAT, CDR2 FNYEAQ (reference sequence). The CDR3: CASSSGVARDEQFF. CDR3 DNA sequence: TGTGCCAGCAGCTCAGGGGTAGCGCGCGATGAGCAGTTCTTC.

J is TRBJ2-3 and V is TRBV7-9; a possible D gene is TRBD2 (5 bases). CDR3 size: 14 residues. Looked up from germline, CDR1 is SEHNR and CDR2 is FQNEAQ (reference sequence). V lost 3 bases and J 4 bases, leaving 11 bases between the germline ends. The CDR3 loop reads CASSFSGLADTQYF. DNA for the CDR3: TGTGCCAGCAGCTTTTCAGGACTGGCAGATACGCAGTATTTT.

A note on this clonotype: A read error may explain this, as a much larger clone is one base away. This sequence joins TRBV30 and TRBJ2-1; 7 positions agree with TRBD2. Looked up from germline, CDR1 is GTSNPN and CDR2 is SVGIG (reference sequence). The CDR3 consists of 14 residues. V was pared by 0 bases and J by 10 bases, with 9 bases of the junction left unmatched. The CDR3 reads CAWSVSGGDNEQFF. For the CDR3, the DNA is TGTGCCTGGAGTGTATCTGGGGGGGATAACGAGCAGTTCTTC.

This clonotype was picked up a small number of times. CDR3 nucleotide sequence: TGTGCCAGCAGCTTAGTCACAGGGGCTCAGACTGAAGCTTTCTTT. As protein: CASSLVTGAQTEAFF. The gene calls are TRBV7-6 and TRBJ1-1, with 7 bases lining up with TRBD1. Germline values: CDR1 SGHVS, CDR2 FNYEAQ. The junction had 7 bases not matched to a gene; V was cut back by 1 base and J by 5 bases. CDR3 length equals 15 residues.

This clonotype appeared many times. The CDR3 DNA follows: TGCGCCAGCAGCTTCGCAGATAACTCCTACGAGCAGTACTTC. Amino acids: CASSFADNSYEQYF. This chain links TRBV5-1 with TRBJ2-7; D ambiguous. Trimming removed 2 bases from V and 0 bases from J, with 9 bases in between. The CDR3 has 14 amino acids. The V gene's germline CDR1 is SGHRS and CDR2 YFSETQ.

Turning to this clonotype: Germline is not matched at one junction end, which may reflect a read error. The chain employs TRBV7-9 and TRBJ1-2, with D uncertain. Germline CDR1 is SEHNR and CDR2 is FQNEAQ (reference sequence). This CDR3 region has 13 residues. The CDR3: CASSLNANYGNTF. In nucleotides, the CDR3 is TGCGCCAGCAGCTTAAATGCTAACTATGGCAACACCTTC.

The V and J genes are TRBV28 and TRBJ2-2, with D perhaps matching TRBD1 (5 bases). The CDR3 spans 14 residues. Trimming took 7 bases from V and 1 from J, leaving 10 bases between them. Germline-derived CDR1 and CDR2 are MDHEN and SYDVKM. The CDR3 is CASKRQMNTGELFF. DNA for the CDR3: TGTGCCAGCAAGCGACAGATGAACACCGGGGAGCTGTTTTTT.

Comments on this clonotype: A clone one base away is much larger, so this may be a read error. CDR3 sequence reads: CASSFEQETQYF. DNA for the CDR3: TGTGCCAGCAGCTTCGAACAAGAGACCCAGTACTTC. The gene calls are TRBV7-2 and TRBJ2-5; D remains ambiguous. V was shortened by 3 bases and J by 2 bases, with 4 bases between the two germline ends. CDR1 SGHTA and CDR2 FQGNSA come from the germline V gene. The CDR3 totals 12 residues. Filled out from reference TRBV7-2 and TRBJ2-5, the complete variable domain reads GAGVSQSPSNKVTEKGKDVELRCDPISGHTALYWYRQSLGQGLEFLIYFQGNSAPDKSGLPSDRFSAERTGGSVSTLTIQRTQQEDSAVYLCASSFEQETQYFGPGTRLLVL.

This clonotype was seen just once. The rearrangement uses TRBV7-9 and TRBJ2-1; 7 nucleotides align to TRBD2. Germline-derived CDR1 and CDR2 are SEHNR and FQNEAQ (reference sequence). This CDR3 has 15 residues. Trimming at V came to 5 bases and at J to 0 bases, leaving 4 bases not matched to a gene. In DNA form, the CDR3 reads TGTGCCAGCAGCGGCGGGACTACCTCCTACAATGAGCAGTTCTTC. Residues: CASSGGTTSYNEQFF.

The sample holds a few counts of this clonotype. The chain carries TRBV10-3 and TRBJ2-3; D tentatively fits TRBD1 or TRBD2 (6 bases each). CDR1 ENHRY and CDR2 SYGVKD come from the germline V gene. The V end lost 1 base, the J end lost 2 bases, and 7 bases lay between the germline ends. The CDR3 is 14 amino acids. CDR3 amino acids: CAISEWGATDTQYF. In DNA, the CDR3 is TGTGCCATCAGTGAGTGGGGGGCCACAGATACGCAGTATTTT.

This chain uses TRBV29-1 with TRBJ2-3, with a weak D call TRBD1 (5 bases). The better agreement between TRBJ1-5 and the DNA end casts doubt on the J call. The CDR3 length is 16 residues. Germline V gives CDR1 SQVTM, CDR2 ANQGSEA. Written as DNA, the CDR3 is TGCAGCGTTGGACGGGTGGGGGGAGGAGGCACAGATACGCAGCATTTT. The encoded protein is CSVGRVGGGGTDTQHF.

This clonotype was counted a few times. The chain couples TRBV5-6 to TRBJ2-5; 9 bases match TRBD2. The CDR3 has 15 residues. CDR1 is SGHDT, CDR2 YYEEEE, per germline. Germline trimming cut 4 bases from V and 5 bases from J; bases unmatched to any gene: 9. CDR3 sequence reads: CASSPSGLAGETQYF. The CDR3 nucleotides are TGTGCCAGCAGCCCGTCGGGACTAGCAGGGGAGACCCAGTACTTC.